This TCR beta chain was captured in a study of blood T cell repertoires in COVID-19. Original data processing: The assay estimated nucleated cells by amplifying reference gene primers. Produced via immunoSEQ multiplex PCR; TCRdb's table is partial and in-frame only. V and J calls and clone size are those listed in that table; D and trimming were worked out from the DNA. The table includes some 160,000 clones, more than 65% detected once. Losses at the gene ends were 6 bases for V and 2 bases for J; bases not matched to a gene: 4. The germline V gene has CDR1 LGHDT and CDR2 YNNKEL (reference sequence). The CDR3 spans 14 residues.

The sample consisted of peripheral blood. The chain combines TRBV3-1 (or the pseudogene TRBV3-2) with TRBJ2-5; 9 bases align to TRBD1. The receptor comes from an elderly woman with acute or convalescent COVID-19. Here the CDR3 reads CASSGDREQETQYF. The CDR3, as DNA: TGTGCCAGCAGTGGGGACAGGGAGCAAGAGACCCAGTACTTC.